Here is one T cell receptor (beta chain) with its context. PCR employed 60 Vbeta and 13 Jbeta primers. Measured with immunoSEQ multiplex PCR; TCRdb has only the in-frame clones, and not every one. The sample contains 150,000 to 200,000 clones, 60% to 80% of which appear only once. The entry originates in a study of cytomegalovirus exposure and HLA in healthy donors. The specimen was PBMCs. The clonotype was recovered from a man aged 55 to 70 in good health and CMV-seronegative.

The CDR3 sequence: CASSKTGAGYEQYF. The CDR3 nucleotides are TGTGCCAGCTCAAAGACAGGGGCCGGCTACGAGCAGTACTTC. V is TRBV18 and J is TRBJ2-7, with TRBD1 matching over 8 bases. J lost 3 bases, V lost 5 bases, and 6 bases had no gene match. From germline, CDR1 is KGHSH and CDR2 LQKENI. The CDR3 extends over 14 amino acids.